This T cell receptor (beta chain) was sequenced in a study of graft-versus-host responses after intestinal transplantation. Study-wide context: Anti-thymocyte globulin induction was given to all recipients, followed by tacrolimus and steroids for approximately three years.

Some clones are missing from TCRdb's copy, which holds only in-frame ones; the method was immunoSEQ multiplex PCR. The sample holds some 7,600 clones, around 93% seen once. Concerning this clone: The antigen remains undetermined.

Study conclusions and caveats: Detected in recipient marrow were GvH clones, some of which were first observed in ileum or blood. Within the allografts of patients who had graft-donor T cell macrochimerism, graft-versus-host to host-versus-graft clonal ratios were high.

The receptor was isolated from a human patient who received an intestinal transplant, so some T cells may come from the graft donor. The source was PBMCs, collected around 31 days after intestinal transplant.

The CDR3 coding sequence is TGTGCCAGCAGCGAAACCCCGGGACAGGGGGTTTACAATGAGCAGTTCTTC. This codes for CASSETPGQGVYNEQFF. The chain has TRBV5-5 and TRBJ2-1; 11 bases are shared with TRBD1. Germline V gene sequence: CDR1 SGHKS, CDR2 YYEKEE (reference sequence). The CDR3 extends over 17 amino acids. Losses at the gene ends were 4 bases for V and 4 bases for J; bases not matched to a gene: 10.